This T cell receptor beta chain derives from a study of type 1 and type 2 diabetes patients. Study context: Participants included type 1 and type 2 diabetes patients plus nondiabetic controls.

CDR3 length equals 20 residues. V dropped 6 bases and J dropped 8; count of bases not matched to a gene: 25. The germline V gene has CDR1 SSHAT and CDR2 FNYEAQ (reference sequence). Amplification started from genomic DNA. The TCR beta CDR3 region was amplified using 30 forward and 13 reverse primers. TCRdb analysed the multiplex PCR reads with MiXCR anew, one entry per CDR3 protein. The sample holds some 250,000 distinct CDR3 sequences; more than 45% are singletons and the top ten take roughly 13%. This chain joins TRBV7-7 and TRBJ2-1; 10 bases fit TRBD2. The sample taken for sequencing was peripheral blood mononuclear cells (PBMCs). The source of this sequence is a man between 18 and 35 years old with type 2 diabetes. The CDR3: CASSQVGRGPLAGESHEQFF. CDR3 DNA: TGTGCCAGCAGTCAAGTGGGTAGAGGGCCCCTAGCGGGAGAGTCCCATGAGCAGTTCTTC.